The 8 T cell receptor beta chains below all came from one sample that was sequenced in a study of T cells in Graves' hyperthyroidism and ophthalmopathy. What was amplified from RNA transcripts were TCR beta CDR3 regions. First-round RT-PCR of the TCR CDR3 relied on the HTBI primer set. Each CDR3 protein is one row after TCRdb ran MiXCR on the multiplex PCR reads. Of about 640,000 distinct CDR3 sequences in the sample, less than 25% were seen once. What was sequenced was blood. The receptors were gathered from a man between 25 and 39 years old with Graves' ophthalmopathy.

The chain recombines TRBV20-1 with TRBJ2-3, with TRBD2 matching 7 bases. Germline lookup yields CDR1 DFQATT and CDR2 SNEGSKA (reference sequence). V trimming: 5 bases; J trimming: 5 bases; junction bases outside the gene matches: 13. The CDR3 has 15 residues. CDR3 DNA sequence: TGCAGTGCTCCACGGGCCCTAGCGGAACGAGATACGCAGTATTTT. It specifies CSAPRALAERDTQYF.

This clonotype appeared a few times. V usage is TRBV4-3 and J usage is TRBJ2-6, with 10 bases fitting TRBD2. Trimming took 4 bases from V and 4 from J; bases not matched to a gene: 16. The CDR3 is 20 residues long. Germline CDR1 is LGHNA and CDR2 is YSLEER. Written as DNA, the CDR3 is TGCGCCAGCAGCCCAGGGGCCGGGCTAGCGGGAGCGGTCGGGGCCAACGTCCTGACTTTC. Translation: CASSPGAGLAGAVGANVLTF.

The rearrangement joins TRBV3-1 to TRBJ2-3, with 13 bases lining up with TRBD2. The germline V gene encodes CDR1 LGHDT and CDR2 YNNKEL (reference sequence). The CDR3 contains 18 residues. The V segment lost 4 bases and the J segment 0 bases; nucleotides outside the gene matches: 7. The CDR3 reads CASSLTSGREYSTDTQYF. CDR3 coding DNA: TGTGCCAGCAGCCTTACTAGCGGGAGGGAGTATAGCACAGATACGCAGTATTTT.

The chain uses TRBV10-3 and TRBJ1-2; no clear D gene. CDR3 length: 13 amino acids. In germline, CDR1 is ENHRY, CDR2 SYGVKD. V gave up 2 bases and J gave up 3 bases, with 7 bases separating them. The CDR3 DNA sequence: TGTGCCATCAGTGAGGACGGCGACTATGGCTACACCTTC. It translates to CAISEDGDYGYTF.

In DNA form, the CDR3 reads TGCAGTGCTAGAGATCCGGGCGGGACAAACAATGAGCAGTTCTTC. Amino acids: CSARDPGGTNNEQFF. This chain connects TRBV20-1 to TRBJ2-1; D is perhaps TRBD1 or TRBD2 (6 bases each). With 0 bases removed from V and 5 bases from J, the gap between germline ends came to 14 bases. The CDR3 length is 15 residues. CDR1 is DFQATT, CDR2 SNEGSKA, per germline (reference sequence).

Notes on this clonotype: A read error may explain this, as a much larger clone is one base away. V usage is TRBV12-3 or TRBV12-4 and J usage is TRBJ2-5, with D possibly matching TRBD1 (6 bases). V was clipped by 6 bases and J by 5 bases, with 16 bases between them. The CDR3 has 14 residues. CDR3 in amino acids: CASRVGFTGETQYF. The CDR3 DNA sequence: TGTGCCAGCAGGGTCGGATTCACAGGGGAGACCCAGTACTTC.

This clonotype was recorded a few times. CDR3 in amino acids: CSVLTGSSTDTQYF. The DNA for the CDR3 is TGCAGCGTCCTAACTGGTTCTAGCACAGATACGCAGTATTTT. The V call is TRBV29-1, the J call TRBJ2-3; no clear D. V was pared by 6 bases and J by 0 bases, with 13 bases between. The germline V gene has CDR1 SQVTM and CDR2 ANQGSEA. This CDR3 region has 14 residues.

This clonotype was seen only a few times. The genes are TRBV5-1 and TRBJ1-1; the D is unclear. Per the germline V gene, CDR1 is SGHRS and CDR2 is YFSETQ. The CDR3 contains 13 residues. Trimming cost V 4 bases and J 5 bases, with 12 bases left between them. CDR3 in amino acids: CASSPPGWTEAFF. The CDR3 DNA is TGCGCCAGCAGCCCGCCGGGGTGGACTGAAGCTTTCTTT.